This record covers a single TCR beta chain. The authors sorted naive CD8 T cells as CD8+CD4-CCR7+CD45RA+. The data derive from a study of molecular identifiers for immune sequencing clone quantification. TCRdb processed the PCR reads anew with MiXCR; each CDR3 protein has one entry. The repertoire consists of about 510,000 distinct CDR3 sequences, with around 23% occurring once and the leading ten covering under 0.8%. Germline-derived CDR1 and CDR2 are MNHEY and SMNVEV (reference sequence). Trimming took 4 bases from V and 1 from J; bases not matched to a gene: 7. CDR3 size: 16 residues. This rearrangement joins TRBV27 to TRBJ2-3, with 8 nucleotides matching TRBD1. Material for sequencing was naive CD8+ T cells from blood, with Jurkat cell RNA spiked in. Subset meaning: FACS-sorted CD8+CD4-CCR7+CD45RA+ naive T cells. This clonotype was obtained from a human donor in good health. Some libraries in this study had Jurkat cell RNA spiked in. CDR3 region: CASSYPGGAGTDTQYF. In nucleotides, the CDR3 is TGTGCCAGCAGTTACCCAGGGGGCGCGGGCACAGATACGCAGTATTTT.